The sequence of this T cell receptor (beta chain) was determined in a study of CD8 T cells in Susac syndrome. This clonotype was found once. The authors carried out high-throughput sequencing of TCR beta. They applied it to CD8+ and CD4+ T cells obtained from blood. CD8+ and CD4+ T cells were negatively isolated; TEMRA cells were FACS-enriched. The CDR3 loop spans 13 amino acids. V dropped 7 bases and J dropped 1; count of bases not matched to a gene: 3. The germline V gene encodes CDR1 LNHDA and CDR2 SQIVND (reference sequence). RNA totalling about 0.45 to 1 ug underwent reverse transcription with random hexamers. Across 54 Vbeta and 13 Jbeta, TCR beta CDR3 was amplified with immunoSEQ multiplex PCR. TCRdb re-called the immunoSEQ multiplex PCR reads with MiXCR, one entry per CDR3 protein. In the table there are over 95,000 distinct CDR3 sequences, around 90% of which are singletons.

The TCR comes from a human donor in good health. The genes are TRBV19 and TRBJ1-1; 7 nucleotides line up with TRBD1. Sequenced input: CD4+ T cells from PBMCs. The DNA for the CDR3 is TGTGCCAGTATCCGGACAGGGAACACTGAAGCTTTCTTT. Protein: CASIRTGNTEAFF.